The present TCR beta chain was sequenced within a study of T cell changes during pregnancy in multiple sclerosis. The repertoire was sequenced with immunoSEQ multiplex PCR; TCRdb's copy has only in-frame clones and lacks some. The sample has fewer than 35,000 clones; around 90% are singletons. This receptor was obtained from a female donor in good health, enrolled as a control in a pregnancy study. The sample in question was CD4+ T cells from peripheral blood mononuclear cells, obtained in the third trimester of pregnancy.

DNA of the CDR3: TGTGCCAGCAACCAGGGGCGTAATTCACCCCTCCACTTT. It translates to CASNQGRNSPLHF. V is TRBV27 and J is TRBJ1-6; a possible D gene is TRBD1 (6 bases). Looked up from germline, CDR1 is MNHEY and CDR2 is SMNVEV (reference sequence). Trimming removed 7 bases from V and 6 bases from J, with 10 bases in between. This CDR3 is built from 13 residues.